These 5 T cell receptor beta chains originate from one sample sequenced in a study of T cell repertoires in cytomegalovirus infection. TCRdb used MiXCR to reprocess the reads, holding one entry per CDR3 protein. The sample lists 830,000 or so distinct CDR3 sequences, roughly 33% seen once, with around an eighth in the top ten. Their specific antigens are unknown. The material sequenced was cultured CD8+ T cells from PBMCs, taken from culture after CMV antigen stimulation. The receptors originated from a human donor in good health (CMV status not recorded). Some clones in this sample may be carry-over from other donors' samples.

This clonotype appeared a few times. The chain combines TRBV28 with TRBJ1-2, with D perhaps TRBD1 (6 bases). The CDR3 runs to 13 residues. The V gene's germline CDR1 is MDHEN and CDR2 SYDVKM. The V gene lost 5 bases and the J gene lost 8 bases, with 15 bases spanning the gap. CDR3 DNA: TGTGCCAGCAGTCCGAGCTCAGGGGTCGGCTACACCTTC. Translated, it gives CASSPSSGVGYTF.

This clonotype came up a few times. This chain links TRBV11-2 with TRBJ2-7; weak D call: TRBD1 (5 bases). Germline loops: CDR1 SGHAT, CDR2 FQNNGV. The V gene lost 1 base and the J gene lost 5 bases, with 9 bases spanning the gap. The CDR3 runs 13 residues. In DNA, the CDR3 is TGTGCCAGCAGCTTAGTTCAGGGTCACGAGCAGTACGTC. This gives the protein CASSLVQGHEQYV.

The chain has TRBV6-5 and TRBJ2-2, with TRBD1 matching 11 bases. The V segment lost 3 bases and the J segment 6 bases; nucleotides outside the gene matches: 3. Germline lookup yields CDR1 MNHEY and CDR2 SVGAGI. This CDR3 spans 15 amino acids. This chain's CDR3 is CASSYGQGASGELFF. The CDR3 region has the DNA TGTGCCAGCAGTTATGGACAGGGGGCTTCCGGGGAGCTGTTTTTT.

This clonotype has only a few counts. V and J are TRBV15 and TRBJ1-3; D not certain. There are 16 residues in the CDR3. The V end lost 1 base, the J end lost 0 bases, and 10 bases lay between the germline ends. Per germline, CDR1 LNHNV and CDR2 YYDKDF (reference sequence). The CDR3 reads CATSRASSGSGNTIYF. As DNA, the CDR3 is TGTGCCACCAGCAGAGCATCCTCAGGCTCTGGAAACACCATATATTTT.

This clonotype was observed a handful of times. The chain combines TRBV10-2 with TRBJ2-1; 7 bases align to TRBD2. Germline V gene lookup returns CDR1 WSHSY and CDR2 SAAADI. This CDR3 comprises 15 residues. The ends lost 8 bases at V and 4 bases at J; junction bases unmatched: 11. The CDR3 sequence: CASLKSLAVYNEQFF. Written as DNA, the CDR3 is TGCGCCAGCTTGAAGAGTCTAGCGGTGTACAATGAGCAGTTCTTC.